These 30 T cell receptor beta chains originate from one sample sequenced in a study of T cell repertoires in ileal Crohn's disease. Profiled with immunoSEQ multiplex PCR; TCRdb holds only in-frame clones, not every one. The data hold roughly 13,000 clones, with 75% to 80% observed a single time. Sequences were obtained from ileal tissue. Receptors originate from an adult with Crohn's disease.

This sequence joins TRBV5-1 and TRBJ2-7; weak D call: TRBD1 (6 bases). With 0 bases removed from V and 5 bases from J, the gap between germline ends came to 12 bases. The CDR3 has 14 amino acids. Germline assignment: CDR1 SGHRS and CDR2 YFSETQ. In nucleotides, the CDR3 is TGCGCCAGCAGCTTGGGGGGGCCTTATGACGAGCAGTACTTC. It specifies CASSLGGPYDEQYF.

This clone appeared once. The chain couples TRBV7-2 to TRBJ2-2, with 9 bases aligning to TRBD2. The CDR3 has 15 residues. CDR1 and CDR2 (germline): SGHTA, FQGNSA. V gave up 2 bases and J gave up 6 bases; unmatched junction bases: 4. The CDR3 loop is CASSLLRGGPGELFF. In nucleotides, the CDR3 is TGTGCCAGCAGCTTATTGCGGGGGGGCCCCGGGGAGCTGTTTTTT.

This clone was seen a few times. One junction end does not reproduce the germline sequence, and a read error may be involved. V usage is TRBV7-7 and J usage is TRBJ2-5; 9 nucleotides line up with TRBD1. CDR1 is SSHAT and CDR2 is FNYEAQ in the germline V gene (reference sequence). The CDR3 runs 15 residues. The CDR3 loop reads CASSQNRGLRETQYF. CDR3 nucleotide sequence: TGTGCTAGCAGCCAAAACAGGGGGCTTAGGGAGACCCAGTACTTC.

The gene calls are TRBV7-9 and TRBJ2-1; unclear D gene. Germline V gives CDR1 SEHNR, CDR2 FQNEAQ (reference sequence). V lost 6 bases and J 0 bases, leaving 18 bases between the germline ends. This CDR3 region has 17 residues. DNA for the CDR3: TGTGCCAGCAGGGCAGACATTTACTCCAGCTCCTACAATGAGCAGTTCTTC. Its protein product is CASRADIYSSSYNEQFF.

The V and J genes are TRBV6-1 and TRBJ1-3, with D perhaps TRBD1 (5 bases). There are 15 residues in the CDR3. The germline CDR1 and CDR2 sequences are MNHNS and SASEGT. V lost 4 bases, J lost 6 bases, and 16 bases lay in between. The CDR3 reads CASSASIRVANTIYF. The CDR3 DNA follows: TGTGCCAGCAGTGCCTCAATCAGGGTGGCAAACACCATATATTTT.

The chain is built from TRBV7-8 and TRBJ2-1, with a possible D match to TRBD2 (6 bases). The germline gives CDR1 SGHVS, CDR2 FQNEAQ. The CDR3 spans 12 residues. Trimming took 1 base from V and 10 from J, leaving 8 bases between them. The CDR3 reads CASSLVGLEQFF. The CDR3 bases are TGTGCCAGCAGCTTAGTGGGACTCGAGCAGTTCTTC.

In its sample, this clone was seen a few times. This chain links TRBV5-5 with TRBJ1-5; D perhaps matches TRBD1 (5 bases). The V and J ends lost 0 bases and 0 bases respectively, with 13 bases between them. Germline lookup yields CDR1 SGHKS and CDR2 YYEKEE (reference sequence). The CDR3 has 17 amino acids. CDR3 nucleotides: TGTGCCAGCAGCTTGGGGTTTGGGGGGTATAGCAATCAGCCCCAGCATTTT. Protein sequence: CASSLGFGGYSNQPQHF.

A few counts support this clone. The J gene is TRBJ1-5, the V gene TRBV15, with D possibly TRBD1 on 5 matching bases. Per the germline V gene, CDR1 is LNHNV and CDR2 is YYDKDF (reference sequence). The CDR3 loop spans 14 amino acids. V gave up 6 bases and J gave up 3 bases, with 12 bases separating them. The CDR3 is CATSPDSSNQPQHF. For the CDR3, the DNA is TGTGCCACCAGTCCCGACAGTTCCAATCAGCCCCAGCATTTT.

The chain employs TRBV5-4 and TRBJ2-5; D is unresolved. CDR1 and CDR2 from the germline V gene are SGHNT and YYREEE (reference sequence). V was cut by 4 bases and J by 0 bases, with 13 bases left in between. The CDR3 length is 15 residues. CDR3 in DNA: TGTGCCAGCAGCCCCCTTGTGGGCGACCAAGAGACCCAGTACTTC. Amino acid sequence: CASSPLVGDQETQYF.

This clone was detected only a few times. The genes are TRBV6-6 and TRBJ2-7, with 10 bases matching TRBD1. J was trimmed by 2 bases and V by 6 bases; bases with no gene match: 7. CDR3 length: 15 amino acids. Germline-derived CDR1 and CDR2 are MNHNY and SVGAGI (reference sequence). CDR3: CASSKGTGETYEQYF. CDR3 nucleotide sequence: TGTGCCAGCAGCAAAGGGACAGGGGAGACCTACGAGCAGTACTTC.

This clone is categorized as medium-sized. The CDR3 DNA sequence: TGCAGCGTTGAAGGGACAGGGTCCTCCTACGAGCAGTACTTC. This gives the protein CSVEGTGSSYEQYF. The chain links TRBV29-1 to TRBJ2-7, with TRBD1 matching over 8 bases. Germline V gene data show CDR1 as SQVTM and CDR2 as ANQGSEA. The CDR3 is made up of 14 amino acids. The J segment lost 0 bases and the V segment lost 1 base, leaving 2 bases of the junction unmatched.

The chain uses TRBV5-6 and TRBJ2-5; perhaps TRBD2 as D (6 bases). Deletions cut 4 bases from V and 4 bases from J, with 14 bases between. Germline V gene lookup returns CDR1 SGHDT and CDR2 YYEEEE. The CDR3 loop spans 14 amino acids. The CDR3 bases are TGTGCCAGCAGCACTCCTGTGGGGGGAGAGACCCAGTACTTC. Translation gives CASSTPVGGETQYF.

The chain uses TRBV11-1 and TRBJ2-1, with 11 positions matching TRBD2. The V segment lost 5 bases and the J segment 10 bases; nucleotides outside the gene matches: 4. The CDR3 has 13 amino acids. Germline CDR1 and CDR2: SGHAT and FQDESV (reference sequence). CDR3 residues: CASSRTSGYEQFF. DNA of the CDR3: TGTGCCAGCAGCCGGACTAGCGGGTACGAGCAGTTCTTC.

This chain links TRBV18 with TRBJ1-1; no clear D gene. Germline V gene data show CDR1 as KGHSH and CDR2 as LQKENI. The CDR3 runs 13 residues. V lost 6 bases to trimming and J lost 11 bases, with 19 bases between them. The CDR3 DNA reads TGTGCCAGCTCCGAAACAAAGGGAGTCGGGGCTTTCTTT. Translating it yields CASSETKGVGAFF.

The V and J genes are TRBV7-3 and TRBJ2-5; 13 nucleotides agree with TRBD2. Per germline, CDR1 SGHTA and CDR2 FQGTGA. This CDR3 region has 14 residues. The J segment lost 4 bases and the V segment lost 6 bases, leaving 2 bases of the junction unmatched. CDR3 amino acids: CASSRLAGGETQYF. Written as DNA, the CDR3 is TGTGCCAGCAGTCGACTAGCGGGGGGAGAGACCCAGTACTTC.

This chain links TRBV2 with TRBJ1-3; 7 bases match TRBD1. The CDR3 extends over 14 amino acids. V was pared by 5 bases and J by 7 bases, with 8 bases of the junction left unmatched. Germline V lookup: CDR1 SNHLY, CDR2 FYNNEI. The CDR3 nucleotides are TGTGCCAGCAGTCCACAGGGGATCCTGAACACCATATATTTT. Translation: CASSPQGILNTIYF.

This chain links TRBV11-2 with TRBJ1-4; 8 nucleotides agree with TRBD1. The CDR3 is made up of 17 amino acids. The germline V gene has CDR1 SGHAT and CDR2 FQNNGV. The J segment lost 3 bases and the V segment lost 3 bases, leaving 9 bases of the junction unmatched. CDR3 sequence (DNA): TGTGCCAGCAGCTTTCTCGGCAGGGGGCGAGCTAATGAAAAACTGTTTTTT. Its translation is CASSFLGRGRANEKLFF.

In its sample, this clone was seen a few times. The chain links TRBV13 to TRBJ2-5; 7 bases map to TRBD1. The J segment lost 1 base and the V segment lost 5 bases, leaving 7 bases of the junction unmatched. This CDR3 comprises 15 residues. Germline V gene lookup returns CDR1 PRHDT and CDR2 FYEKMQ (reference sequence). The CDR3 sequence is CASSQRDRPQETQYF. CDR3 nucleotide sequence: TGTGCCAGCAGCCAAAGGGACAGACCCCAAGAGACCCAGTACTTC.

The J gene is TRBJ1-2, the V gene TRBV4-2; the D is unclear. The CDR3 is made up of 18 amino acids. With 1 base removed from V and 4 bases from J, the gap between germline ends came to 22 bases. Germline assignment: CDR1 LGHNA and CDR2 YNFKEQ. This CDR3 is CASSQGGAGGGARYGYTF. The CDR3 nucleotides are TGTGCCAGCAGCCAAGGGGGTGCGGGTGGCGGAGCCCGCTATGGCTACACCTTC.

V usage is TRBV4-2 and J usage is TRBJ1-2; 7 bases match TRBD1. The CDR3 loop spans 14 amino acids. In germline, CDR1 is LGHNA, CDR2 YNFKEQ. The J segment lost 5 bases and the V segment lost 10 bases, leaving 13 bases of the junction unmatched. The CDR3 DNA is TGTGCCACCACCGTAAAGGGACAGACTTATGGCTACACCTTC. Translating gives CATTVKGQTYGYTF.

The genes are TRBV28 and TRBJ2-7; a possible D gene is TRBD2 (6 bases). Germline V gives CDR1 MDHEN, CDR2 SYDVKM. V lost 7 bases and J 3 bases, leaving 10 bases between the germline ends. CDR3 length equals 12 residues. CDR3 residues: CASKGTVYEQYF. CDR3 DNA sequence: TGTGCCAGCAAAGGGACTGTCTACGAGCAGTACTTC.

This chain links TRBV7-7 with TRBJ2-2; D may be TRBD1 (6 bases). Looked up from germline, CDR1 is SSHAT and CDR2 is FNYEAQ (reference sequence). The CDR3 is 12 amino acids. CDR3 nucleotide sequence: TGTGCGAGTGGGGGCGCGGGCGGGGAGCTGTTTTTT. Protein sequence: CASGGAGGELFF.

The chain links TRBV5-5 to TRBJ2-3, with TRBD2 matching 9 bases. The V and J ends lost 0 bases and 5 bases, in that order; junction bases with no gene match: 4. Germline V lookup: CDR1 SGHKS, CDR2 YYEKEE (reference sequence). The CDR3 spans 15 residues. The CDR3 reads CASSLAIAGVDTQYF. CDR3 nucleotides: TGTGCCAGCAGCTTGGCCATAGCGGGGGTAGATACGCAGTATTTT.

V is TRBV6-1 and J is TRBJ1-6; D not certain. Trimming pared 8 bases from V and 13 bases from J, leaving 15 bases between. CDR3 length: 12 amino acids. From germline, CDR1 is MNHNS and CDR2 SASEGT. The CDR3 DNA is TGTGCCAGCGGAGATGTAGGAGGGCCCCTCCACTTT. Translation gives CASGDVGGPLHF.

The V gene is TRBV6-4, the J gene TRBJ2-1; the match to TRBD2 covers 14 bases. This CDR3 contains 15 residues. V lost 4 bases, J lost 6 bases, and 2 bases stayed unmatched. The germline CDR1 and CDR2 sequences are MRHNA and SNTAGT. Here the CDR3 reads CASSGTSGGSNEQFF. In DNA form, the CDR3 reads TGTGCCAGCAGTGGGACTAGCGGGGGGTCCAATGAGCAGTTCTTC.

The chain is built from TRBV6-5 and TRBJ2-1; no clear D. The CDR3 is 15 amino acids. Between the trimmed V and J ends, which lost 6 bases and 0 bases, there was a span of 12 bases. The germline V gene encodes CDR1 MNHEY and CDR2 SVGAGI. This CDR3 is CASSWRFSSYNEQFF. CDR3 nucleotide sequence: TGTGCCAGCAGCTGGAGATTCAGCTCCTACAATGAGCAGTTCTTC.

Only one count was recorded for this clone. The V call is TRBV6-4, the J call TRBJ2-3; TRBD2 might be the D (5 bases). Germline CDR1 MRHNA, CDR2 SNTAGT. With 3 bases removed from V and 2 bases from J, the gap between germline ends came to 9 bases. The CDR3 is 14 amino acids. CDR3 region: CASSESGSTDTQYF. CDR3 nucleotide sequence: TGTGCCAGCAGTGAAAGCGGATCCACAGATACGCAGTATTTT.

The genes are TRBV7-2 and TRBJ1-4; maybe TRBD1 (5 bases). CDR1 and CDR2 from the germline V gene are SGHTA and FQGNSA. The CDR3 length is 14 residues. V was shortened by 6 bases and J by 5 bases, with 13 bases between the two germline ends. CDR3 residues: CASRRAGDNEKLFF. DNA for the CDR3: TGTGCCAGCAGGCGGGCGGGGGACAATGAAAAACTGTTTTTT.

This rearrangement joins TRBV14 to TRBJ2-7; D is possibly TRBD2 (7 bases). Per germline, CDR1 SGHDN and CDR2 FVKESK. The V end lost 4 bases, the J end lost 3 bases, and 19 bases lay between the germline ends. The CDR3 sequence is 16 residues long. The CDR3 nucleotides read TGTGCCAGCAGCCCAGGGCGTGGGGGGGCGTTCTACGAGCAGTACTTC. Translation: CASSPGRGGAFYEQYF.

With respect to this clone: One end of the junction fails to match germline, which may point to a read error. The chain carries TRBV4-1 and TRBJ2-4; D remains unclear. Germline V CDR1 and CDR2: MGHRA, YSYEKL. This CDR3 spans 14 amino acids. The CDR3 protein is CASRQAINRDIQYF. Here the CDR3 DNA reads TGCGCCAGCAGACAAGCTATCAATCGGGACATTCAGTACTTC.